The 21 T cell receptor beta chains reported below all come from one sample, sequenced in a study of cytomegalovirus exposure and HLA in healthy donors. It was with 60 Vbeta and 13 Jbeta primers that the PCR ran. The assay was immunoSEQ multiplex PCR, and TCRdb's table has in-frame clones only and misses some. Of around 130,000 clones in the sample, 6.5% to 9.5% were seen once. Material for sequencing was PBMCs. The origin of the receptors is a middle-aged woman in good health and CMV-seropositive.

The rearrangement uses TRBV10-3 and TRBJ1-1; D might be TRBD1 (5 bases). Germline CDR1 ENHRY, CDR2 SYGVKD. Trimming removed 0 bases from V and 2 bases from J, with 10 bases in between. This CDR3 is 15 amino acids long. Written as DNA, the CDR3 is TGTGCCATCAGTGAGTCGGTGACAGTTAACACTGAAGCTTTCTTT. Residues: CAISESVTVNTEAFF.

This sequence joins TRBV6-5 and TRBJ2-3; weak D call: TRBD2 (5 bases). V lost 6 bases and J lost 4, with 11 bases in between. The CDR3 spans 13 residues. CDR1 is MNHEY, CDR2 SVGAGI, per germline. CDR3 DNA: TGTGCCAGCAGCGTAGGACTCTCAGATACGCAGTATTTT. Its protein product is CASSVGLSDTQYF.

The gene calls are TRBV14 and TRBJ2-3; D might be TRBD1 (5 bases). Germline V gene sequence: CDR1 SGHDN, CDR2 FVKESK. The CDR3 covers 17 residues. The V gene lost 4 bases and the J gene lost 0 bases, with 17 bases spanning the gap. CDR3 DNA: TGTGCCAGCAGCCCTATAAACAGGTATCATAGCACAGATACGCAGTATTTT. It codes for CASSPINRYHSTDTQYF. The variable domain in full, completed from reference TRBV14 and TRBJ2-3, reads EAGVTQFPSHSVIEKGQTVTLRCDPISGHDNLYWYRRVMGKEIKFLLHFVKESKQDESGMPNNRFLAERTGGTYSTLKVQPAELEDSGVYFCASSPINRYHSTDTQYFGPGTRLTVL.

This chain connects TRBV6-4 to TRBJ2-7, with TRBD1 as a possible D gene (5 bases). The CDR3 has 13 amino acids. CDR1 and CDR2 from the germline V gene are MRHNA and SNTAGT. The germline V and J ends were trimmed by 4 bases and 5 bases, with 12 bases remaining between them. This CDR3 reads CASSATDTDEQYF. CDR3 bases: TGTGCCAGCAGTGCCACGGACACTGACGAGCAGTACTTC.

The chain joins TRBV7-9 to TRBJ1-1, with 7 bases that match TRBD1. J lost 1 base, V lost 3 bases, and 5 bases had no gene match. Per the germline V gene, CDR1 is SEHNR and CDR2 is FQNEAQ (reference sequence). This CDR3 region has 15 residues. CDR3 in DNA: TGTGCCAGCAGCTTCGGGCAGGGGGGGAACACTGAAGCTTTCTTT. Translated: CASSFGQGGNTEAFF.

This clone was seen only a few times. The rearrangement joins TRBV5-1 to TRBJ1-2; D is possibly TRBD1 (6 bases). In germline, CDR1 is SGHRS, CDR2 YFSETQ. The CDR3 runs 17 residues. V was trimmed by 4 bases and J by 0 bases, leaving 19 bases between them. CDR3: CASSRGQSSQTNYGYTF. The CDR3 DNA follows: TGCGCCAGCAGCCGAGGACAGAGCTCCCAAACTAACTATGGCTACACCTTC.

A few counts support this clone. The CDR3 DNA follows: TGCGCCAGCAGCGCTACGAGGGTCGGGTACAATGAGCAGTTCTTC. Translated: CASSATRVGYNEQFF. This rearrangement joins TRBV5-1 to TRBJ2-1, with D perhaps matching TRBD2 (5 bases). Trimming took off 4 bases at V and 4 bases at J, with 15 bases between the two ends. The CDR3 covers 15 residues. Germline V gene sequence: CDR1 SGHRS, CDR2 YFSETQ.

This clone was seen a few times. The chain uses TRBV7-2 and TRBJ2-7; D not resolved. The germline V gene encodes CDR1 SGHTA and CDR2 FQGNSA. The CDR3 extends over 14 amino acids. Trimming stripped 5 bases from V and 2 bases from J, with 13 bases between. CDR3 in amino acids: CASSPTSYPYEQYF. CDR3 bases: TGTGCCAGCAGCCCGACATCCTATCCCTACGAGCAGTACTTC.

This clone has more than one count but fewer than ten. The genes are TRBV19 and TRBJ1-2, with D maybe TRBD1 (6 bases). The V gene's germline CDR1 is LNHDA and CDR2 SQIVND (reference sequence). The CDR3 totals 14 residues. V dropped 7 bases and J dropped 5 bases, with 17 bases sitting between them. DNA for the CDR3: TGTGCCAGTACCACCCGAACAGGGATTTATGGCTACACCTTC. Its protein product is CASTTRTGIYGYTF.

This chain uses TRBV6-6 with TRBJ2-7; D is uncertain. Germline CDR1 and CDR2: MNHNY and SVGAGI (reference sequence). V lost 0 bases and J lost 3, with 3 bases in between. The CDR3 extends over 12 amino acids. Here the CDR3 reads CASSYSRYEQYF. In DNA form, the CDR3 reads TGTGCCAGCAGTTACTCTCGCTACGAGCAGTACTTC.

There are a few counts of this clone. The DNA for the CDR3 is TGTGCCTGGAGAGGGAAGGCGGAGGGTAGTGGCTACACCTTC. This translates into CAWRGKAEGSGYTF. The genes are TRBV30 and TRBJ1-2; no clear D gene. V was clipped by 3 bases and J by 7 bases, with 18 bases between them. CDR1 and CDR2 from the germline V gene are GTSNPN and SVGIG (reference sequence). CDR3 length: 14 residues.

This clone has only a few counts. The rearrangement uses TRBV5-1 and TRBJ2-1; perhaps TRBD1 as D (6 bases). V lost 4 bases and J lost 6, with 8 bases in between. Germline CDR1 is SGHRS and CDR2 is YFSETQ. The CDR3 loop spans 12 amino acids. The CDR3 loop reads CASSLQGNEQFF. CDR3 sequence (DNA): TGCGCCAGCAGCCTACAGGGCAATGAGCAGTTCTTC.

This clone turned up a few times. The chain joins TRBV19 to TRBJ1-5; D ambiguous. Germline V gene data show CDR1 as LNHDA and CDR2 as SQIVND (reference sequence). With 5 bases removed from V and 1 base from J, the gap between germline ends came to 15 bases. The CDR3 contains 16 residues. This CDR3 reads CASSAVRVLSNQPQHF. In DNA form, the CDR3 reads TGTGCCAGTAGTGCTGTACGGGTGTTAAGCAATCAGCCCCAGCATTTT.

This clone was counted only a few times. J is TRBJ1-2 and V is TRBV29-1; TRBD1 aligns across 9 bases. Germline CDR1 and CDR2: SQVTM and ANQGSEA. The CDR3 is 14 residues long. The V segment lost 6 bases and the J segment 2 bases; nucleotides outside the gene matches: 7. The CDR3: CSVTGGVKNYGYTF. The CDR3 DNA reads as TGCAGCGTGACAGGGGGGGTTAAAAACTATGGCTACACCTTC.

This clone occurred a few times. One end of the junction fails to match germline, which may point to a read error. The rearrangement joins TRBV6-5 to TRBJ1-2; D is unresolved. The V gene's germline CDR1 is MNHEY and CDR2 SVGAGI. The CDR3 loop spans 14 amino acids. CDR3 loop: CASSPPGRGNGYAF. CDR3 DNA: TGTGCCAGCAGTCCCCCGGGTAGAGGGAATGGCTACGCCTTC.

This clone was seen more than once but under ten times. The chain couples TRBV15 to TRBJ2-5, with 8 bases that match TRBD2. This CDR3 has 14 amino acids. Germline CDR1 reads LNHNV; CDR2 reads YYDKDF (reference sequence). J was trimmed by 4 bases and V by 5 bases; bases with no gene match: 6. CDR3: CATSFGLAPETQYF. The DNA of the CDR3 is TGTGCCACCAGCTTCGGACTAGCCCCAGAGACCCAGTACTTC.

This clone appeared a few times. The chain recombines TRBV30 with TRBJ1-3, with 8 bases lining up with TRBD1. V was pared by 5 bases and J by 2 bases, with 5 bases of the junction left unmatched. Germline V gives CDR1 GTSNPN, CDR2 SVGIG (reference sequence). The length of the CDR3 is 14 residues. CDR3 sequence (DNA): TGTGCCTGGGTAACGACAGGGGCTGGAAACACCATATATTTT. This gives the protein CAWVTTGAGNTIYF.

The CDR3 spells CASSRDRGSPLHF. The CDR3 DNA reads TGTGCCAGCAGCAGGGACAGGGGGTCACCCCTCCACTTT. This chain links TRBV11-3 with TRBJ1-6; 11 bases are a match to TRBD1. The V gene's germline CDR1 is SGHNT and CDR2 YENEEA. Trimming cost V 5 bases and J 10 bases; bases outside gene matches: 1. CDR3 length: 13 residues.

This clone has a handful of counts. This chain joins TRBV7-8 and TRBJ2-7, with D possibly matching TRBD1 (6 bases). The CDR3 has 14 residues. V was shortened by 5 bases and J by 0 bases, with 11 bases between the two germline ends. From germline, CDR1 is SGHVS and CDR2 FQNEAQ. CDR3 in DNA: TGTGCCAGCAGCATCAGACAGGACTCCTACGAGCAGTACTTC. Its translation: CASSIRQDSYEQYF.

The chain carries TRBV27 and TRBJ2-7, with a weak D call TRBD1 (5 bases). There are 14 residues in the CDR3. The germline V gene has CDR1 MNHEY and CDR2 SMNVEV (reference sequence). V lost 4 bases, J lost 2 bases, and 12 bases lay in between. The CDR3 nucleotides read TGTGCCAGCAGTTCCAGGGAAAGTCCCTACGAGCAGTACTTC. Translating it yields CASSSRESPYEQYF.

This clone has more than one count but fewer than ten. The CDR3 DNA sequence: TGTGCCAGCAGCTTACTAGTCAATCAGCCCCAGCATTTT. Translated: CASSLLVNQPQHF. The J gene is TRBJ1-5, the V gene TRBV7-9; D remains ambiguous. Germline assignment: CDR1 SEHNR and CDR2 FQNEAQ (reference sequence). V gave up 2 bases and J gave up 3 bases, with 5 bases separating them. CDR3 length: 13 residues.